This record covers a single T cell receptor (beta chain). As yet, its antigen is unknown. Sample-barcoded 5' priming and a J-beta primer mix drove a second PCR of about 6 to 11 cycles. TCRdb itself ran the 5' RACE reads through MiXCR, one entry per CDR3 protein. The sample contains some 1.5 million distinct CDR3 sequences, roughly 30% of which appear only once. The entry originates in a study of blood T cells in healthy people across ages. There are 16 residues in the CDR3. The V gene's germline CDR1 is SEHNR and CDR2 FQNEAQ (reference sequence). Trimming took 8 bases from V and 1 from J; bases not matched to a gene: 5. Study results and limitations: When set beside aged donors, long-lived donors presented more naive CD4+ cells and higher diversity. Changes seen in expanded clonotypes were possibly confounded by donor CMV status left unknown.

The sequencing input was blood. The TCR comes from a woman aged 25 to 45 in good health. V and J are TRBV7-9 and TRBJ2-1; 13 bases fit TRBD2. The CDR3 DNA follows: TGTGCCAGCTCCGGACTAGCGGGAGAGTCCTACAATGAGCAGTTCTTC. This translates into CASSGLAGESYNEQFF.